One TCR beta chain is described in this entry. As yet, its antigen is unknown. The data were taken from a study of T cells in Graves' hyperthyroidism and ophthalmopathy. Study-wide context: Before any treatment, at initial diagnosis, peripheral blood was collected. Study conclusions and caveats: Appearing also in blood were most of the thyroid clonotypes expanded above 0.001.

Uncontrolled infection, other autoimmune disease, pregnancy or lactation excluded patients. Diagnostic assessment was based on clinical symptoms, serum thyroxine and TRAb, thyroid ultrasound and orbital computed tomography. Amplification yielded TCR beta CDR3 regions, with RNA transcripts as the source. Researchers ran a first-round RT-PCR on the TCR CDR3 using the HTBI primer set. TCRdb re-called the multiplex PCR reads through MiXCR, storing one row per CDR3 protein. The sample has some 650,000 distinct CDR3 sequences; approximately 15% are singletons. The CDR3 runs to 18 residues. The ends were cut back, 6 bases at V and 7 bases at J, with 28 bases in the middle. Germline lookup yields CDR1 LNHDA and CDR2 SQIVND (reference sequence).

The sample comprised blood. The receptor's source is a middle-aged woman with Graves' ophthalmopathy. The chain uses TRBV19 and TRBJ2-1, with D possibly called TRBD1 or TRBD2 (6 bases each). Written as DNA, the CDR3 is TGTGCCAGTAGCCCGAGGGGGGTTGGCTATAGCTATTTAAATGAGCAGTTCTTC. Translating it yields CASSPRGVGYSYLNEQFF.